This passage covers 32 T cell receptor beta chains from one sample sequenced in a study of T cell responses to AZD1222 COVID-19 vaccine. Assay: immunoSEQ multiplex PCR; the TCRdb copy retains only in-frame clones and omits some. The data show about 150,000 clones, just over 85% seen once. The source was peripheral blood, collected 28 days after the second AZD1222 dose. The receptors originated from an adult who received the AZD1222 COVID-19 vaccine.

J is TRBJ1-2 and V is TRBV28; D perhaps matches TRBD1 (5 bases). Germline V gene lookup returns CDR1 MDHEN and CDR2 SYDVKM. This CDR3 comprises 13 residues. CDR3: CAGTRGGNYGYTF. CDR3 bases: TGTGCTGGGACCCGGGGTGGTAACTATGGCTACACCTTC.

The V gene is TRBV7-9, the J gene TRBJ1-4; D is perhaps TRBD1 (6 bases). The V gene's germline CDR1 is SEHNR and CDR2 FQNEAQ (reference sequence). The V end lost 6 bases, the J end lost 7 bases, and 21 bases lay between the germline ends. The CDR3 runs to 16 residues. The CDR3 protein is CASRPTSGTMSEKLFF. The CDR3 coding sequence is TGTGCCAGCAGACCAACTTCCGGGACAATGAGTGAAAAACTGTTTTTT. Variable domain in full (rest from reference TRBV7-9 and TRBJ1-4): DTGVSQNPRHKITKRGQNVTFRCDPISEHNRLYWYRQTLGQGPEFLTYFQNEAQLEKSRLLSDRFSAERPKGSFSTLEIQRTEQGDSAMYLCASRPTSGTMSEKLFFGSGTQLSVL.

The genes are TRBV5-8 and TRBJ1-3; D is uncertain. The CDR3 totals 16 residues. V was clipped by 4 bases and J by 0 bases, with 14 bases between them. Germline values: CDR1 SGHTS, CDR2 YDEGEE. The CDR3 region is CASSVRDIASGNTIYF. In nucleotides, the CDR3 is TGTGCCAGCAGCGTGAGGGATATCGCCTCTGGAAACACCATATATTTT.

The chain uses TRBV2 and TRBJ1-5; a weak D match, TRBD1 (5 bases). Germline CDR1 reads SNHLY; CDR2 reads FYNNEI. The CDR3 spans 14 residues. Trimming cost V 3 bases and J 3 bases, with 9 bases left between them. CDR3 coding DNA: TGTGCCAGCAGTGAGAGGGGCCTCAATCAGCCCCAGCATTTT. As protein: CASSERGLNQPQHF.

This sequence joins TRBV5-6 and TRBJ1-2; D gene uncertain. The CDR3 loop spans 15 amino acids. The germline gives CDR1 SGHDT, CDR2 YYEEEE. Trimming removed 4 bases at V and 3 bases at J, with 16 bases between. The chain's CDR3 is CASSPRIVGYYGYTF. CDR3 sequence (DNA): TGTGCCAGCAGCCCCCGAATAGTCGGATACTATGGCTACACCTTC.

This sequence joins TRBV6-5 and TRBJ2-5; perhaps D is TRBD1 or TRBD2 (5 bases each). Trimming stripped 0 bases from V and 5 bases from J, with 16 bases between. The germline gives CDR1 MNHEY, CDR2 SVGAGI. This CDR3 contains 16 residues. The CDR3 DNA reads TGTGCCAGCAGTTACTCGAGAGGGGCCTTCGGGGAGACCCAGTACTTC. It specifies CASSYSRGAFGETQYF.

V usage is TRBV7-2 and J usage is TRBJ1-2; D uncertain. Germline loops: CDR1 SGHTA, CDR2 FQGNSA. This CDR3 comprises 14 residues. The V end lost 4 bases, the J end lost 4 bases, and 13 bases lay between the germline ends. Written as DNA, the CDR3 is TGTGCCAGCAGCTCGCTCCGGACGGGCTATGGCTACACCTTC. Translating gives CASSSLRTGYGYTF.

J is TRBJ2-5 and V is TRBV7-6; D gene unclear. Germline V gene lookup returns CDR1 SGHVS and CDR2 FNYEAQ. Deletions cut 2 bases from V and 1 base from J, with 5 bases between. This CDR3 is 13 amino acids long. In nucleotides, the CDR3 is TGTGCCAGCAGCTTAAGTCGCCAAGAGACCCAGTACTTC. This encodes CASSLSRQETQYF. Drawing the rest from reference TRBV7-6 and TRBJ2-5, the complete variable domain is GAGVSQSPRYKVTKRGQDVALRCDPISGHVSLYWYRQALGQGPEFLTYFNYEAQQDKSGLPNDRFSAERPEGSISTLTIQRTEQRDSAMYRCASSLSRQETQYFGPGTRLLVL.

This chain joins TRBV7-2 and TRBJ1-5, with D possibly TRBD1 on 6 matching bases. Germline V CDR1 and CDR2: SGHTA, FQGNSA. Trimming took 1 base from V and 10 from J, leaving 17 bases between them. The CDR3 spans 15 residues. CDR3: CASSLGDRIMYPQHF. In DNA, the CDR3 is TGTGCCAGCAGCTTAGGTGACAGGATCATGTACCCCCAGCATTTT. The variable domain in full, with the rest retrieved from reference TRBV7-2 and TRBJ1-5, is GAGVSQSPSNKVTEKGKDVELRCDPISGHTALYWYRQSLGQGLEFLIYFQGNSAPDKSGLPSDRFSAERTGGSVSTLTIQRTQQEDSAVYLCASSLGDRIMYPQHFGDGTRLSIL.

V is TRBV18 and J is TRBJ2-3, with TRBD2 as a possible D gene (5 bases). Between the trimmed V and J ends, which lost 0 bases and 7 bases, there was a span of 17 bases. The CDR3 length is 16 residues. Germline V gene sequence: CDR1 KGHSH, CDR2 LQKENI. CDR3 residues: CASSPPEASKSYTQYF. The CDR3 DNA reads TGTGCCAGCTCACCACCGGAGGCTTCTAAATCATATACGCAGTATTTT.

The V gene is TRBV19, the J gene TRBJ2-7; 9 bases line up with TRBD1. Germline values: CDR1 LNHDA, CDR2 SQIVND (reference sequence). The V gene end was trimmed by 5 bases and the J gene end by 3 bases; junction bases not matched to a gene: 5. The CDR3 length is 14 residues. In nucleotides, the CDR3 is TGTGCCAGTAGTCGACAGGGGGGAATCTACGAGCAGTACTTC. Encoded protein: CASSRQGGIYEQYF.

This rearrangement joins TRBV2 to TRBJ2-3, with 7 nucleotides matching TRBD1. Trimming removed 6 bases from V and 2 bases from J; junction bases left unmatched: 5. Germline CDR1 is SNHLY and CDR2 is FYNNEI. The CDR3 is 14 amino acids. CDR3 sequence reads: CASRKGQFTDTQYF. CDR3 nucleotides: TGTGCCAGCAGGAAGGGACAGTTCACAGATACGCAGTATTTT.

This clone came up a few times. This chain links TRBV2 with TRBJ2-3, with 10 bases aligning to TRBD2. CDR1 is SNHLY, CDR2 FYNNEI, per germline. CDR3 length equals 15 residues. J gave up 2 bases and V 10 bases, and 9 bases lay outside the gene matches. As DNA, the CDR3 is TGTGCCAAATGCAGGACTAGCGGTCTCACAGATACGCAGTATTTT. It codes for CAKCRTSGLTDTQYF.

This rearrangement joins TRBV5-8 to TRBJ2-1, with D possibly being TRBD1 or TRBD2 (5 bases each). Trimming shortened V by 1 base and J by 0 bases, and 8 bases separated the two germline ends. The germline V gene encodes CDR1 SGHTS and CDR2 YDEGEE. The CDR3 loop spans 15 amino acids. The CDR3 DNA follows: TGTGCCAGCAGCTTGTGGGGGAGCTCCTACAATGAGCAGTTCTTC. Translating it yields CASSLWGSSYNEQFF.

The chain recombines TRBV9 with TRBJ2-6; 7 bases agree with TRBD2. The V gene end was trimmed by 0 bases and the J gene end by 0 bases; junction bases not matched to a gene: 9. The CDR3 is 19 residues long. Looked up from germline, CDR1 is SGDLS and CDR2 is YYNGEE. The CDR3 nucleotides read TGTGCCAGCAGCGTAGTCTGGGGAGGGAGCTACTCTGGGGCCAACGTCCTGACTTTC. It translates to CASSVVWGGSYSGANVLTF.

The genes are TRBV13 and TRBJ2-7, with TRBD1 identical over 9 bases. V gave up 10 bases and J gave up 0 bases; unmatched junction bases: 4. Germline CDR1 is PRHDT and CDR2 is FYEKMQ (reference sequence). The CDR3 totals 13 residues. The CDR3 region is CATGTGSSYEQYF. In nucleotides, the CDR3 is TGTGCCACGGGGACAGGGAGCTCCTACGAGCAGTACTTC.

The V and J genes are TRBV19 and TRBJ1-1; D ambiguous. This CDR3 is 15 amino acids long. Germline assignment: CDR1 LNHDA and CDR2 SQIVND (reference sequence). Trimming cost V 5 bases and J 1 base, with 14 bases left between them. The CDR3 loop reads CASSGWPEENTEAFF. The CDR3 region has the DNA TGTGCCAGTAGTGGGTGGCCAGAGGAGAACACTGAAGCTTTCTTT.

The CDR3 loop is CASSDFPGQGYEKLFF. The CDR3 DNA follows: TGTGCCAGCAGTGACTTTCCGGGACAGGGGTACGAAAAACTGTTTTTT. The chain links TRBV2 to TRBJ1-4; 10 bases match TRBD1. With V trimmed by 3 bases and J by 8 bases, 9 bases remained unmatched. This CDR3 region has 16 residues. Germline CDR1 is SNHLY and CDR2 is FYNNEI.

This CDR3 is CASSFSSGSLNEQYF. Written as DNA, the CDR3 is TGTGCCAGCAGCTTCTCTAGCGGGAGCCTGAACGAGCAGTACTTC. This sequence joins TRBV7-2 and TRBJ2-7; 10 nucleotides align to TRBD2. The CDR3 length is 15 residues. The J segment lost 5 bases and the V segment lost 3 bases, leaving 7 bases of the junction unmatched. Germline-derived CDR1 and CDR2 are SGHTA and FQGNSA.

This chain links TRBV3-1 (or the pseudogene TRBV3-2) with TRBJ2-3, with 13 bases fitting TRBD2. J gave up 2 bases and V 0 bases, and 5 bases lay outside the gene matches. From germline, CDR1 is LGHDT and CDR2 YNNKEL (reference sequence). The CDR3 contains 18 residues. In DNA, the CDR3 is TGTGCCAGCAGCCAAGAAGTGGGACTAGCGGGAAACACAGATACGCAGTATTTT. Translating it yields CASSQEVGLAGNTDTQYF.

This clone was counted a single time. The chain recombines TRBV5-4 with TRBJ2-7; D possibly corresponds to TRBD1 (6 bases). With 4 bases removed from V and 3 bases from J, the gap between germline ends came to 14 bases. The CDR3 totals 14 residues. Germline CDR1 and CDR2: SGHNT and YYREEE (reference sequence). The CDR3 is CASSTSDRRYEQYF. The CDR3 bases are TGTGCCAGCAGCACCTCAGACAGGCGCTACGAGCAGTACTTC.

The CDR3 spells CASSLGLVTDTQYF. The CDR3 DNA sequence: TGTGCCAGCAGCCTTGGACTGGTCACAGATACGCAGTATTTT. V is TRBV13 and J is TRBJ2-3; perhaps TRBD2 as D (5 bases). Germline loops: CDR1 PRHDT, CDR2 FYEKMQ (reference sequence). The CDR3 loop spans 14 amino acids. Trimming pared 5 bases from V and 2 bases from J, leaving 11 bases between.

The chain joins TRBV7-9 to TRBJ1-1, with 7 bases lining up with TRBD1. Trimming cost V 4 bases and J 1 base; bases outside gene matches: 6. The CDR3 is 15 residues long. Germline lookup yields CDR1 SEHNR and CDR2 FQNEAQ (reference sequence). The CDR3 DNA reads TGTGCCAGCAGCTCGGCTGGGACAGAGAACACTGAAGCTTTCTTT. This sequence encodes CASSSAGTENTEAFF.

The rearrangement joins TRBV7-2 to TRBJ2-2; 13 positions match TRBD2. In germline, CDR1 is SGHTA, CDR2 FQGNSA. There are 19 residues in the CDR3. Trimming at V came to 1 base and at J to 5 bases, leaving 10 bases not matched to a gene. CDR3 sequence reads: CASSLVRRLAGGRTGELFF. The CDR3 DNA is TGTGCCAGCAGCTTAGTCCGTCGACTAGCGGGGGGTCGGACCGGGGAGCTGTTTTTT.

The chain uses TRBV11-3 and TRBJ1-2; possibly TRBD1 for D (5 bases). The CDR3 contains 16 residues. With 1 base removed from V and 0 bases from J, the gap between germline ends came to 12 bases. CDR1 is SGHNT, CDR2 YENEEA, per germline. The CDR3 loop reads CASSLVPWGANYGYTF. In DNA, the CDR3 is TGTGCCAGCAGCTTAGTTCCTTGGGGGGCTAACTATGGCTACACCTTC.

The genes are TRBV27 and TRBJ1-4; a weak D match, TRBD1 (5 bases). The germline V and J ends were trimmed by 3 bases and 5 bases, with 10 bases remaining between them. This CDR3 spans 14 amino acids. The germline V gene encodes CDR1 MNHEY and CDR2 SMNVEV (reference sequence). The CDR3 spells CASSLAGGNEKLFF. CDR3 bases: TGTGCCAGCAGTTTGGCGGGGGGGAATGAAAAACTGTTTTTT.

V gene TRBV7-2 combines with J gene TRBJ2-5, with a possible D match to TRBD1 (6 bases). The CDR3 is 13 amino acids. V lost 10 bases to trimming and J lost 0 bases, with 12 bases between them. The germline V gene has CDR1 SGHTA and CDR2 FQGNSA. The DNA for the CDR3 is TGTGCCACCTTAACAGGGAACCAAGAGACCCAGTACTTC. Protein product: CATLTGNQETQYF.

J is TRBJ2-1 and V is TRBV4-2, with D possibly TRBD1 on 6 matching bases. The CDR3 has 14 amino acids. Germline-derived CDR1 and CDR2 are LGHNA and YNFKEQ. The V end was cut by 1 base, the J end by 10 bases, with 14 bases between. CDR3 loop: CASSQGDRTEEQFF. The CDR3 DNA reads as TGTGCCAGCAGCCAAGGAGACAGGACCGAAGAGCAGTTCTTC.

This clone was seen only once. The CDR3 bases are TGTGCCAGCAGTTATGAGGGGGCCAACTATGGCTACACCTTC. It translates to CASSYEGANYGYTF. The J gene is TRBJ1-2, the V gene TRBV28; 7 bases align to TRBD1. Trimming cost V 4 bases and J 2 bases; bases outside gene matches: 4. There are 14 residues in the CDR3. The germline V gene has CDR1 MDHEN and CDR2 SYDVKM.

The J gene is TRBJ1-2, the V gene TRBV4-2; D is possibly TRBD1 (5 bases). This CDR3 is 13 amino acids long. V gave up 3 bases and J gave up 0 bases, with 5 bases separating them. Germline V gene lookup returns CDR1 LGHNA and CDR2 YNFKEQ. CDR3 nucleotides: TGTGCCAGCAGCCAGGGGGCTAACTATGGCTACACCTTC. It specifies CASSQGANYGYTF.

This chain joins TRBV6-5 and TRBJ2-3; 12 bases are a match to TRBD2. The junction had 5 bases not matched to a gene; V was cut back by 4 bases and J by 3 bases. This CDR3 has 16 amino acids. Germline V gives CDR1 MNHEY, CDR2 SVGAGI. The CDR3 is CASSFLAGGPTDTQYF. The CDR3, as DNA: TGTGCCAGCAGTTTTCTAGCGGGGGGGCCTACAGATACGCAGTATTTT.

This chain links TRBV5-1 with TRBJ1-5; D call uncertain. Trimming cost V 7 bases and J 1 base, with 9 bases left between them. Germline V CDR1 and CDR2: SGHRS, YFSETQ. The CDR3 spans 13 residues. The DNA of the CDR3 is TGCGCCAGCTCGGGAGGGAGCAATCAGCCCCAGCATTTT. Its translation: CASSGGSNQPQHF. The variable domain in full, completed from reference TRBV5-1 and TRBJ1-5, reads KAGVTQTPRYLIKTRGQQVTLSCSPISGHRSVSWYQQTPGQGLQFLFEYFSETQRNKGNFPGRFSGRQFSNSRSEMNVSTLELGDSALYLCASSGGSNQPQHFGDGTRLSIL.